The rows below give T cell receptor beta chains drawn from one sample of a study of shared clonotypes between healthy human individuals. Clones were sequenced by immunoSEQ multiplex PCR, and TCRdb holds only the in-frame ones, with some missing. This sample yields about 2 million clones, of which around 96% are seen a single time; 0.9% to 1.4% belongs to the top ten. The sample consisted of naive CD8+ T cells sorted from blood. Every receptor here comes from a man younger than 35 in good health. Each CDR3 is given with its conserved first and last residue. Each record gives: D gene, V gene, clone size, J gene, CDR3 DNA, CDR3 protein. A D gene is named only where the DNA matches it firmly. Clone size is given for some rows only: seen once, a few or many times, or a class if the clone is expanded.

>-|TRBV15|-|TRBJ1-1
TGTGCCACCAGCAGGGGAAACCTTGAGAATGAAGCTTTCTTT
CATSRGNLENEAFF
>-|TRBV14|-|TRBJ2-3
TGTGCCAGCAGCCAATACTTTTCAGCGGATACGCAGTATTTT
CASSQYFSADTQYF
>TRBD2|TRBV29-1|-|TRBJ2-1
TGCAGCGTTGAACGTCGGACTAGCGGGGGGGATGAGCAGTTCTTC
CSVERRTSGGDEQFF
>TRBD2|TRBV27|-|TRBJ2-7
TGTGCCAGCAGTTTCGGGGGGGAATGGGCCTACGAGCAGTACTTC
CASSFGGEWAYEQYF
>-|TRBV5-1|-|TRBJ1-1
TGCGCCAGCAGCGTCCCCCACGGGACGAACACTGAAGCTTTCTTT
CASSVPHGTNTEAFF
>-|TRBV6-6|-|TRBJ2-7
TGTGCCAGCAGTTACACCCTTGGGGGGACAACCTTC
CASSYTLGGTTF
>-|TRBV1|-|TRBJ1-5
TGCACCAGCAGCCGACAGGGCGTAGGTCAGCCCCAGCATTTT
CTSSRQGVGQPQHF
>TRBD1|TRBV27|-|TRBJ1-1
TGTGCCAGCAGTCGCACAGGGGCCACTGAAGCTTTCTTT
CASSRTGATEAFF
>TRBD1|TRBV7-9|-|TRBJ1-5
TGTGCCAGCAGCTTAGAAGGGGACAGGCAGCATTTT
CASSLEGDRQHF
>-|TRBV4-1|-|TRBJ2-7
TGCGCCAGCAGCCAAGTTGCGGCGACTTCCTACGAGCAGTACTTC
CASSQVAATSYEQYF
>-|TRBV5-1|-|TRBJ2-7
TGCGCCAGCAGCTTTGACCAGTACGAGCAGTACTTC
CASSFDQYEQYF
>-|TRBV6-5|-|TRBJ2-7
TGTGCCAGCAGTTTTCTAAAAGGCGCTTGGGACGAGCAGTACTTC
CASSFLKGAWDEQYF
>-|TRBV7-3|once|TRBJ2-2
TGTGCCAGCAGCCCGACTGTCCGTCAGTACGGGGGCTTATCGCCAAACACCGGGGAGCTGTTTTTT
CASSPTVRQYGGLSPNTGELFF
>-|TRBV7-9|-|TRBJ2-2
TGTGCCAGCAGCTTAGCCATTAGCGGATTCACCGGGGAGCTGTTTTTT
CASSLAISGFTGELFF
>-|TRBV7-9|-|TRBJ2-1
TGTGCCAGCAGCCAGCGGGCGAGCTCCTACAATGAGCAGTTCTTC
CASSQRASSYNEQFF
>TRBD2|TRBV11-2|-|TRBJ2-1
TGTGCCAGCAGACCGACTAGCGGGGTCTACAATGAGCAGTTCTTC
CASRPTSGVYNEQFF
>TRBD2|TRBV11-2|-|TRBJ2-1
TGTGCCAGCAGCTTACTCGGGAGGAATGAGCAGTTCTTC
CASSLLGRNEQFF
>TRBD1|TRBV28|once|TRBJ1-2
TGTGCCAGCAGTTCCCCCGGGACAGTCACCTATGGCTACACCTTC
CASSSPGTVTYGYTF
>-|TRBV4-2|-|TRBJ1-2
TGTGCCAGCAGCCAAGATGGGCCGTCGAAAGGCTACACCTTC
CASSQDGPSKGYTF
>-|TRBV2|-|TRBJ1-2
TGTGCCAGCAGTGAAGGATCGGGAGGCTATGGCTACACCTTC
CASSEGSGGYGYTF
>TRBD1|TRBV7-9|-|TRBJ2-7
TGTGCCAGCAGCTTAGTGGGGACAGGGGGCCACGAGCAGTACTTC
CASSLVGTGGHEQYF
>-|TRBV9|-|TRBJ1-5
TGTGCCAGCAGCCCCGGGGAAGGGCTGGATGGGCCCCAGCATTTT
CASSPGEGLDGPQHF
>-|TRBV27|-|TRBJ1-1
TGTGCCAGCAGTTTGGTGGGTCGGAACACTGAAGCTTTCTTT
CASSLVGRNTEAFF
>-|TRBV9|-|TRBJ1-1
TGTGCCAGCAGCGCCCACGGTGGGTTAGAAGCTTTCTTT
CASSAHGGLEAFF
>TRBD2|TRBV10-2|-|TRBJ2-3
TGCGCCAGCAGTTCCGGACTAGCGGGGGGCACAGATACGCAGTATTTT
CASSSGLAGGTDTQYF
>-|TRBV2|-|TRBJ2-7
TGTGCCAGCAGTGCCGGGTTGGCCGAGCAGTACTTC
CASSAGLAEQYF
>-|TRBV30|-|TRBJ1-2
TGTGCCTGGAGTGGAGGCGGTGGCTACACCTTC
CAWSGGGGYTF
>-|TRBV5-4|-|TRBJ1-2
TGTGCCAGCAGCTTGGGCAGTACTATGGGAGGCTACACCTTC
CASSLGSTMGGYTF
>TRBD1|TRBV7-9|once|TRBJ2-7
TGTGCCAGCAGCTTGAGACAGGGAATAGTCTACGAGCAGTACTTC
CASSLRQGIVYEQYF
>-|TRBV21-1|once|TRBJ1-4
TGTGCCAGCAGCACGACCCCATGGGGTCCAACTAATGAAAAACTGTTTTTT
CASSTTPWGPTNEKLFF